Listed below are T cell receptor beta chains from one sample, sequenced in a study of blood T cell repertoires in COVID-19. Data came from immunoSEQ multiplex PCR; TCRdb stores just in-frame clones and leaves some out. This table holds 360,000 or so clones, over 85% found once. Sequencing used PBMCs or T cells enriched from blood (not recorded which). These receptor sequences come from a woman in her twenties or thirties who had recovered from COVID-19. Both conserved end residues are part of each CDR3. Each record gives: clone size, J gene, D gene, CDR3 length, V gene, CDR3 protein, CDR3 DNA. The D gene is left open where the match is weak. Expanded clones get a size class; other rows say once, few or many, or leave the size out.

NA TRBJ1-6 NA 14 TRBV3-1/TRBV3-2 CASSHTGLASPLHF TGTGCCAGCAGCCATACAGGGCTGGCATCACCCCTCCACTTT
NA TRBJ1-1 NA 14 TRBV6-5 CASSYQMGLAEAFF TGTGCCAGCAGTTACCAGATGGGCTTGGCTGAAGCTTTCTTT
NA TRBJ2-1 TRBD2 14 TRBV11-2 CASSFPSGNNEQFF TGTGCCAGCTCCTTTCCTAGCGGTAACAATGAGCAGTTCTTC
NA TRBJ1-5 NA 17 TRBV1 CTSSQDVGQGSHQPQHF NA
NA TRBJ2-2 TRBD2 15 TRBV6-5 CASSYGGSHTGELFF TGTGCCAGCAGTTACGGCGGGAGTCATACCGGGGAGCTGTTTTTT
NA TRBJ2-3 NA 12 TRBV19 CASSRSSDTQYF TGTGCCAGTAGCCGTTCGTCGGATACGCAGTATTTT
NA TRBJ2-1 NA 15 TRBV9 CASSVDDSSYNEQFF TGTGCCAGCAGCGTAGATGATAGCTCCTACAATGAGCAGTTCTTC
few TRBJ2-1 NA 15 TRBV3-1/TRBV3-2 CASSQDYFSYNEQFF TGTGCCAGCAGCCAAGACTACTTCTCCTACAATGAGCAGTTCTTC
NA TRBJ1-6 NA 16 TRBV9 CASSVDGRGGNSPLHF TGTGCCAGCAGCGTAGATGGCCGAGGAGGTAATTCACCCCTCCACTTT
NA TRBJ2-7 NA 14 TRBV11-2 CASSLVLTGSEQYF TGTGCCAGCAGCTTAGTTTTAACAGGGAGCGAGCAGTACTTC
NA TRBJ2-7 TRBD1 15 TRBV6-5 CASRGRDRVPYEQYF TGTGCCAGCAGGGGCCGGGACAGGGTACCCTACGAGCAGTACTTC
NA TRBJ1-1 NA 12 TRBV12-3/TRBV12-4 CASSPGFTEAFF TGTGCCAGCAGCCCAGGGTTCACTGAAGCTTTCTTT
NA TRBJ1-2 NA 13 TRBV14 CASSQEAGYVYTF TGTGCCAGCAGCCAAGAAGCAGGCTACGTCTACACCTTC
NA TRBJ2-1 NA 15 TRBV6-4 CASSDIALPVREQFF TGTGCCAGCAGTGACATAGCGTTACCCGTAAGGGAGCAGTTCTTC
NA TRBJ1-1 TRBD1 17 TRBV5-1 CASSLITHLTGRTEAFF TGCGCCAGCAGCCTCATCACCCACCTGACAGGGCGGACTGAAGCTTTCTTT
NA TRBJ2-7 TRBD2 17 TRBV5-1 CASSLAVRAGGSYEQYF TGCGCCAGCAGCTTGGCCGTTAGAGCGGGAGGGAGCTACGAGCAGTACTTC
NA TRBJ2-7 TRBD1 13 TRBV9 CASSTTGAYEQYF TGTGCCAGCAGCACGACAGGGGCCTACGAGCAGTACTTC
NA TRBJ1-6 NA 14 TRBV19 CASSGGAMNSPLHF TGTGCCAGTAGTGGGGGGGCGATGAATTCACCCCTCCACTTT
NA TRBJ2-1 NA 15 TRBV11-3 CASSLVGGSYNEQFF TGTGCCAGCAGCTTAGTCGGGGGCTCCTACAATGAGCAGTTCTTC
NA TRBJ2-3 TRBD2 16 TRBV20-1 CSASGKVSGGTDTQYF TGCAGTGCTAGTGGGAAGGTTAGCGGGGGCACAGATACGCAGTATTTT
NA TRBJ2-1 TRBD2 16 TRBV7-3 CASSPLSGEGNNEQFF TGTGCCAGCAGCCCACTTAGCGGGGAAGGGAATAATGAGCAGTTCTTC
NA TRBJ1-6 TRBD1 15 TRBV5-6 CASSSPGQYNSPLHF TGTGCCAGCAGCTCACCGGGACAGTATAATTCACCCCTCCACTTT
NA TRBJ2-7 TRBD2 16 TRBV13 CASSFGLAGGIREQYF TGTGCCAGCAGCTTTGGACTAGCGGGAGGTATTCGCGAGCAGTACTTC
NA TRBJ2-7 TRBD1 12 TRBV11-3 CASSLQGEEQYF TGTGCCAGCAGCCTACAGGGGGAAGAGCAGTACTTC
NA TRBJ2-7 TRBD1 14 TRBV7-2 CASSLPRQGAEQYF TGTGCCAGCAGCTTACCTCGCCAGGGGGCCGAGCAGTACTTC
few TRBJ2-7 TRBD2 15 TRBV6-2/TRBV6-3 CASSYEASGSYEQYF TGTGCCAGCAGTTACGAGGCTAGCGGTTCCTACGAGCAGTACTTC
NA TRBJ1-2 NA 13 TRBV27 CASSLGHNYGYTF TGTGCCAGCAGTTTGGGACATAACTATGGCTACACCTTC
NA TRBJ2-7 TRBD1 15 TRBV19 CASSTGTGGSYEQYF TGTGCCAGTAGTACTGGGACAGGGGGATCCTACGAGCAGTACTTC
NA TRBJ2-6 TRBD2 18 TRBV4-3 CASSLAGGAYSGANVLTF TGCGCCAGCAGCCTGGCGGGGGGCGCGTACTCTGGGGCCAACGTCCTGACTTTC
NA TRBJ2-7 NA 14 TRBV3-1/TRBV3-2 CASSLWGHSYEQYF TGTGCCAGCAGCCTTTGGGGACACAGCTACGAGCAGTACTTC
NA TRBJ2-3 TRBD1 15 TRBV6-5 CASSSPDRGTDTQYF TGTGCCAGCAGCAGCCCCGACAGGGGTACAGATACGCAGTATTTT
NA TRBJ2-7 TRBD2 20 TRBV28 CASSFPLGLAGPIPSYEQYF TGTGCCAGCAGTTTCCCCCTAGGACTAGCGGGGCCAATACCCTCCTACGAGCAGTACTTC
NA TRBJ2-5 TRBD2 15 TRBV5-1 CASAGTSGRGETQYF TGCGCCAGCGCCGGGACTAGCGGGAGGGGAGAGACCCAGTACTTC
NA TRBJ2-1 TRBD2 15 TRBV27 CASSSLAGLYNEQFF TGTGCCAGCAGTTCCCTAGCGGGGCTATACAATGAGCAGTTCTTC
NA TRBJ2-2 NA 17 TRBV7-9 CASSLAGRTENTGELFF TGTGCCAGCAGCTTAGCTGGGCGGACAGAGAACACCGGGGAGCTGTTTTTT
NA TRBJ2-3 NA 13 TRBV11-2 CASGLIGTDTQYF TGTGCCAGCGGACTAATAGGCACAGATACGCAGTATTTT
NA TRBJ1-1 NA 16 TRBV19 CASIRQGLSENTEAFF TGTGCCAGTATTCGCCAAGGACTATCAGAAAACACTGAAGCTTTCTTT
NA TRBJ2-3 TRBD2 17 TRBV27 CASSLRGTSGRTDTQYF TGTGCCAGCAGTTTAAGAGGGACTAGCGGTCGCACAGATACGCAGTATTTT
NA TRBJ2-2 NA 14 TRBV7-2 CASSPRANTGELFF TGTGCCAGCAGCCCGCGGGCGAACACCGGGGAGCTGTTTTTT
NA TRBJ1-6 TRBD1 15 TRBV5-1 CASSPDRGSNSPLHF TGCGCCAGCAGCCCCGACAGGGGCTCGAATTCACCCCTCCACTTT
NA TRBJ2-1 NA 16 TRBV6-5 CASSYSWGGGGNEQFF TGTGCCAGCAGTTACTCATGGGGGGGCGGAGGGAATGAGCAGTTCTTC
once TRBJ1-5 TRBD1 14 TRBV10-3 CAIRDREPNQPQHF TGTGCCATCAGAGACAGGGAACCCAATCAGCCCCAGCATTTT
few TRBJ2-1 TRBD2 15 TRBV9 CASSGGTSQADEQFF TGTGCCAGCAGCGGCGGGACTAGTCAGGCCGATGAGCAGTTCTTC
NA TRBJ1-1 NA 14 TRBV5-5 CASRIRAMNTEAFF TGTGCCAGCAGGATACGCGCGATGAACACTGAAGCTTTCTTT
NA TRBJ1-2 TRBD1 13 TRBV12-3/TRBV12-4 CASTTGGNYGYTF TGTGCCAGCACGACAGGGGGGAACTATGGCTACACCTTC
NA TRBJ2-1 TRBD2 15 TRBV15 CATSRVAGAYNEQFF TGTGCCACCAGCAGAGTAGCGGGAGCCTACAATGAGCAGTTCTTC
NA TRBJ2-5 NA 14 TRBV6-5 CASSQIRLRETQYF TGTGCCAGCAGTCAGATACGATTAAGAGAGACCCAGTACTTC
few TRBJ1-1 NA 14 TRBV19 CASQPRQMNTEAFF TGTGCCAGCCAACCCAGACAGATGAACACTGAAGCTTTCTTT
NA TRBJ2-5 NA 11 TRBV20-1 CSARVLETQYF TGCAGTGCTAGAGTTCTAGAGACCCAGTACTTC